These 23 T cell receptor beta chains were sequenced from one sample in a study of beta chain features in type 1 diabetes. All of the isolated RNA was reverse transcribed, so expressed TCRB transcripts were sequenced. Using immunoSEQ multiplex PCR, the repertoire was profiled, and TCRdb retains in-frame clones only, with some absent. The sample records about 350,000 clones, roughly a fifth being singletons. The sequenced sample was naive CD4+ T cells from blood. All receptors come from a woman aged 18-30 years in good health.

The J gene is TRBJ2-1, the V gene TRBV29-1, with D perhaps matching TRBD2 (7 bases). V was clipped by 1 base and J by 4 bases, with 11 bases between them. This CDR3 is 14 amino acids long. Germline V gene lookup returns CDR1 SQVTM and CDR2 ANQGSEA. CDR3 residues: CSVEGGGAYNEQFF. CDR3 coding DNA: TGCAGCGTTGAAGGTGGGGGGGCTTACAATGAGCAGTTCTTC.

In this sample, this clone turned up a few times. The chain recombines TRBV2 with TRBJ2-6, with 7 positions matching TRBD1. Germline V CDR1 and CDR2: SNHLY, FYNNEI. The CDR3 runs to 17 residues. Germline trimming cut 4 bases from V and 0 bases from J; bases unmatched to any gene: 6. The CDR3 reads CASSGDRVASGANVLTF. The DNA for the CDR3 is TGTGCCAGCAGTGGTGACAGGGTTGCCTCTGGGGCCAACGTCCTGACTTTC.

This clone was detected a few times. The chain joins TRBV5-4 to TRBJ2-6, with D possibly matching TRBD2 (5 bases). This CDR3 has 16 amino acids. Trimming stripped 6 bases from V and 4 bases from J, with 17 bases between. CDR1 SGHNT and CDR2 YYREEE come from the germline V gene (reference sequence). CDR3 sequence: CASTGEKSGGANVLTF. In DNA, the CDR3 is TGTGCCAGCACCGGGGAAAAATCGGGAGGGGCCAACGTCCTGACTTTC.

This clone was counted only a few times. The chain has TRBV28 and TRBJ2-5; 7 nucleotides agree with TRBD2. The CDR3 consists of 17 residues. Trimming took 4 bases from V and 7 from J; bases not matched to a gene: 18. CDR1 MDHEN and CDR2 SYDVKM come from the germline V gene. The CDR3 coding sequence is TGTGCCAGCAGTTCCCCTGGAGCGGGGAGCCGAAGAGCGACCCAGTACTTC. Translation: CASSSPGAGSRRATQYF.

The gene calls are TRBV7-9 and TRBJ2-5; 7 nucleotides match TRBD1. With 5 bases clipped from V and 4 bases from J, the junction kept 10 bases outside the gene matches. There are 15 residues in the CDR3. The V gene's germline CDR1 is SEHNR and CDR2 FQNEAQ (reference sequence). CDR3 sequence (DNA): TGTGCCAGCAGCCCCTCCGAGGGGGCTGGAGAGACCCAGTACTTC. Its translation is CASSPSEGAGETQYF.

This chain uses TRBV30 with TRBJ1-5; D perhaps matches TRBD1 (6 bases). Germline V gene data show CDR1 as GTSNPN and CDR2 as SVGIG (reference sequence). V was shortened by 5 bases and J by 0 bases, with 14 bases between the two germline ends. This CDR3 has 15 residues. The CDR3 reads CAWADRVISNQPQHF. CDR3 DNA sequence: TGTGCCTGGGCGGACAGAGTCATTAGCAATCAGCCCCAGCATTTT.

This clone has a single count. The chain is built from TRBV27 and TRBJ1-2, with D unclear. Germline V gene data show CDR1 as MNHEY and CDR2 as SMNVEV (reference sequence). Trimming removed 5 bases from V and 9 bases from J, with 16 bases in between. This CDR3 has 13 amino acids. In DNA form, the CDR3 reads TGTGCCAGCAGTCCCTCTCTAGGAAGTAGCTACACCTTC. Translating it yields CASSPSLGSSYTF.

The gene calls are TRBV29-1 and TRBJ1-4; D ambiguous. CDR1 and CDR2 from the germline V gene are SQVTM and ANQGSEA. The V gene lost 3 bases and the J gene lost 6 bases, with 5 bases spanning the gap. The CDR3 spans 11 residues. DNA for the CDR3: TGCAGCGTTGAGAGGGATGAAAAACTGTTTTTT. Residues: CSVERDEKLFF.

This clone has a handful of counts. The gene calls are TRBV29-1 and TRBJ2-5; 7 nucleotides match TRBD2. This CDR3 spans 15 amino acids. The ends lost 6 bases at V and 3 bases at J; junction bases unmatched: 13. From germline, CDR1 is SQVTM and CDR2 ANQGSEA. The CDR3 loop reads CSVDGTRGVEETQYF. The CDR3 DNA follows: TGCAGCGTCGACGGGACTCGGGGGGTTGAAGAGACCCAGTACTTC.

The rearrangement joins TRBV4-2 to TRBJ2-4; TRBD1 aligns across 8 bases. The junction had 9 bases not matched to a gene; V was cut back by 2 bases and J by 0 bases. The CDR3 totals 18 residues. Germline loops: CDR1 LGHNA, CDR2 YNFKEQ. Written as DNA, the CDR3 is TGTGCCAGCAGCCAAACTACTCAGGGGGCGTTAGCCAAAAACATTCAGTACTTC. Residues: CASSQTTQGALAKNIQYF.

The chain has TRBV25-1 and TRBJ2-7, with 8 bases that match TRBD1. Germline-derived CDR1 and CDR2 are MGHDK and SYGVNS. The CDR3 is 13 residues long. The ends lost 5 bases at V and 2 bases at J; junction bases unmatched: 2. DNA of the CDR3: TGTGCCAGCAGTAAACAGGGGGCCTACGAGCAGTACTTC. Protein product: CASSKQGAYEQYF.

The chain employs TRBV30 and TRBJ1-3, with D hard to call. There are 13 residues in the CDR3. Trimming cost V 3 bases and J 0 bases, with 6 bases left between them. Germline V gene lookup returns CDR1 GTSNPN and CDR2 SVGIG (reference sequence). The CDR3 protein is CAWRQSSGNTIYF. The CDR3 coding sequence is TGTGCCTGGAGACAGTCCTCTGGAAACACCATATATTTT. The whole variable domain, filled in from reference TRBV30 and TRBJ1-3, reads SQTIHQWPATLVQPVGSPLSLECTVEGTSNPNLYWYRQAAGRGLQLLFYSVGIGQISSEVPQNLSASRPQDRQFILSSKKLLLSDSGFYLCAWRQSSGNTIYFGEGSWLTVV.

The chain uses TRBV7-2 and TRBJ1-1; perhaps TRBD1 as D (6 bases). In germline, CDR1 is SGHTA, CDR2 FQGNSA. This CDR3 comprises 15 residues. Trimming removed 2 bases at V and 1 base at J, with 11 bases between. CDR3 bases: TGTGCCAGCAGCTTAATGTGGGACACGAACACTGAAGCTTTCTTT. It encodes CASSLMWDTNTEAFF. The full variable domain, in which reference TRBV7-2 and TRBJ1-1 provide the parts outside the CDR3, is GAGVSQSPSNKVTEKGKDVELRCDPISGHTALYWYRQSLGQGLEFLIYFQGNSAPDKSGLPSDRFSAERTGGSVSTLTIQRTQQEDSAVYLCASSLMWDTNTEAFFGQGTRLTVV.

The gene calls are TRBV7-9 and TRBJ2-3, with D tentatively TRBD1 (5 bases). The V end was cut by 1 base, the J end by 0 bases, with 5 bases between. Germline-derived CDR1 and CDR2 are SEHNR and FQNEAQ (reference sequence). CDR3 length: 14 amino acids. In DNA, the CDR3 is TGTGCCAGCAGCTTAGGACAGAGCACAGATACGCAGTATTTT. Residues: CASSLGQSTDTQYF.

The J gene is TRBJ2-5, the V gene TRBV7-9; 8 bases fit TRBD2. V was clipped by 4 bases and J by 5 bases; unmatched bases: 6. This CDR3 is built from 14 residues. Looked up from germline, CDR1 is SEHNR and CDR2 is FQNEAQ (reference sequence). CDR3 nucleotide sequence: TGTGCCAGCAGCTCCAGCGGGAGTGGGGAGACCCAGTACTTC. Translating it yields CASSSSGSGETQYF.

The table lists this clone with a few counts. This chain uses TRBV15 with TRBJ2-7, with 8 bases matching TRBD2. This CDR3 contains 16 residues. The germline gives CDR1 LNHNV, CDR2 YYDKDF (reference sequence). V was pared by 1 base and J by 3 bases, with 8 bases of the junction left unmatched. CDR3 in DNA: TGTGCCACCAGCAGAGGGGAGAATAGCGGGAACTACGAGCAGTACTTC. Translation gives CATSRGENSGNYEQYF.

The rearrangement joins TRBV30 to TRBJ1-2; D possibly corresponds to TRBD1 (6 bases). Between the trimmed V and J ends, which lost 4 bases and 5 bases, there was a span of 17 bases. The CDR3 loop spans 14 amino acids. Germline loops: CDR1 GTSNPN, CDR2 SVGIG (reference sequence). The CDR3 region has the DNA TGTGCCTGGACCCCGGGACACCTGAGGTATGGCTACACCTTC. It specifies CAWTPGHLRYGYTF.

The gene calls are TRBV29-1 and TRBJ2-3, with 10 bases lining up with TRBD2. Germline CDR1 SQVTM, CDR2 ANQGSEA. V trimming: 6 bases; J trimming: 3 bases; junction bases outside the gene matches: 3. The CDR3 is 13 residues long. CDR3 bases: TGCAGCGTAGCGGGGGGGGGAACAGATACGCAGTATTTT. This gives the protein CSVAGGGTDTQYF.

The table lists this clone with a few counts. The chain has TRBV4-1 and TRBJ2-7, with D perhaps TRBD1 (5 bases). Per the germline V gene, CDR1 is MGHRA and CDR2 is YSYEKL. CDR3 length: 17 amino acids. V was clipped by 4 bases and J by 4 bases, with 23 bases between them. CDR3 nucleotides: TGCGCCAGCAGCCGATCGACAGCTACGTCTCTTATTTACGAGCAGTACTTC. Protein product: CASSRSTATSLIYEQYF.

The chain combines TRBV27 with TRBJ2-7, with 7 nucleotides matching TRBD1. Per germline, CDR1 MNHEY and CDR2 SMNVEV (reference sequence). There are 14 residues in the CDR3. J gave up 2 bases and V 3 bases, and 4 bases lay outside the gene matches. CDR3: CASSFSQGAYEQYF. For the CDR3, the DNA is TGTGCCAGCAGTTTCTCCCAGGGGGCCTACGAGCAGTACTTC.

For the CDR3, the DNA is TGTGCCTGCTCAGGGGGGAATCAGCCCCAGCATTTT. Translating gives CACSGGNQPQHF. This rearrangement joins TRBV30 to TRBJ1-5; the match to TRBD1 covers 7 bases. Germline V gene data show CDR1 as GTSNPN and CDR2 as SVGIG (reference sequence). The CDR3 has 12 amino acids. V trimming: 6 bases; J trimming: 4 bases; junction bases outside the gene matches: 3.

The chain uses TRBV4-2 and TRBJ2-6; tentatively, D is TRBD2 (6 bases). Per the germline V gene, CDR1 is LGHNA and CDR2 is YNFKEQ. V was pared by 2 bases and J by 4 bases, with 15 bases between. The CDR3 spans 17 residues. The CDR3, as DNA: TGTGCCAGCAGCCAACACGGGGGTCCGGGGGGGGCCAACGTCCTGACTTTC. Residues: CASSQHGGPGGANVLTF.

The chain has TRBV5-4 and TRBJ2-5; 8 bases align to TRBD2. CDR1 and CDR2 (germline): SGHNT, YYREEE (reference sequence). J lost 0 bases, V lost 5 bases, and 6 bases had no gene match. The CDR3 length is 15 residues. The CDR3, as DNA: TGTGCCAGCAGGCAGGGACTAGAGTACCAAGAGACCCAGTACTTC. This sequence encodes CASRQGLEYQETQYF.